This T cell receptor beta chain was recovered during a study of CD8+CD57+ T cells in acquired aplastic anemia (dated 2018 in TCRdb). Regarding the research as a whole: A mean of about 3.2 ug of DNA, ranging from roughly 0.18 to 30 ug, was extracted from sorted CD4+ and CD8+ cells. An average of roughly 9.8 million reads for CD4+ cells and 11 million or so reads for CD8+ cells was obtained from healthy donor samples. Overall study outcomes, separate from this receptor: No significant difference in CD8+ Simpson's diversity was found between patients and healthy controls (P=0.060). Although around 30 CD8+ CDR3 sequences were shared by patients and controls, these sequences appeared highly expressed in patients and within the immunodominant clones of patients.

TCR repertoires of sorted CD4+ and CD8+ blood T cells from severe aplastic anemia patients and healthy subjects were deep-sequenced in the study. Ficoll-Paque density gradient centrifugation was used to isolate peripheral blood mononuclear cells. Before DNA extraction, CD4+ and CD8+ T cells were sorted by FACS or by magnetic beads. Genomic DNA served as template for TCR beta VDJ combination and CDR3 sequence profiling. TCR repertoire sequencing was run on an Illumina HiSeq 2000. The authors' analysis ran thus. TRBV/TRBJ rearrangement plots, CDR3 size and DJ length profiles, and Simpson's diversity index were used to evaluate the repertoires. The most abundant DNA sequence in the deep sequencing data was taken as the immunodominant clone. CDR3 amino acid sequences were checked for sharing between subjects and were compared against published repertoires and the VDJdb database. TCRdb reanalyzed the raw reads on its own, using fastp at Q25 for trimming and MiXCR for clone calling, and kept in-frame beta chains. Rows with one shared CDR3 protein collapse into an entry with the most common genes and DNA. The authors' filters were not applied to this entry. The sample table holds 35,000 to 45,000 distinct CDR3 sequences, of which 65% to 70% were seen once. Of the sample, less than 25% falls within the top ten clones.

Turning to this clonotype: Its antigen is still unknown. No much larger clonotype is one base removed from it; base qualities were not supplied.

From the cysteine up to the phenylalanine, the CDR3 has a length of 18 residues. CDR3 DNA only is kept here, 54 bases in frame from base 1. The germline V gene supplies CDR1 LGHNT and CDR2 FRNRAP. V trim: 0 bases; J trim: 3 bases; unmatched bases: 13. The clonotype was recovered from a human donor in good health, serving as a control. This chain joins TRBV12-5 to TRBJ1-2, with 7 middle bases fitting TRBD1. Specimen: sorted CD4+, CD8+, or CD8+CD57+ T cells (not recorded which) from PBMCs. The CDR3 protein: CASGLVLTGQVIYYGYTF. The nucleotides read TGTGCTAGTGGTTTGGTACTGACTGGACAGGTGATATACTATGGCTACACCTTC.